This T cell receptor (beta chain) derives from a study of shared clonotypes between healthy human individuals. Study-level points and caveats: It was only blood that was sampled, and tissue repertoires likely differ.

CDR1 and CDR2 from the germline V gene are MDHEN and SYDVKM. J gave up 2 bases and V 6 bases, and 7 bases lay outside the gene matches. The CDR3 is 15 residues long. Every donor, a Caucasian adult, lived in Nashville, Tennessee. With regard to this clone: Its antigen remains unidentified.

The data were produced by immunoSEQ multiplex PCR, yet TCRdb's version contains in-frame clones alone and is incomplete. The sample holds hundreds of thousands of clones; less than 80% are singletons and the top ten take less than 2%. This receptor was obtained from a woman in her twenties or thirties in good health. This sequence joins TRBV28 and TRBJ2-4, with 7 bases identical to TRBD1. Source material: memory CD4+ T cells sorted from blood. The subset was: CD45RA-negative fraction. The CDR3 coding sequence is TGTGCCAGCAGCCTCTACAGGGGACCCAAAAACATTCAGTACTTC. Residues: CASSLYRGPKNIQYF.